The 27 T cell receptor beta chains below all came from one sample that was sequenced in a study of blood T cell repertoires in COVID-19. Libraries were prepared by immunoSEQ multiplex PCR; TCRdb keeps only in-frame clonotypes and omits some of them. Of 400,000 or so clones detected, around 86% appear once; the ten largest clones hold 3%. The sequenced sample was peripheral blood. These receptors came from a human donor in a cohort sampled during active COVID-19.

In this sample, this clone turned up once. V gene TRBV15 combines with J gene TRBJ2-7; TRBD1 matches at 8 bases. Losses at the gene ends were 5 bases for V and 5 bases for J; bases not matched to a gene: 8. The CDR3 length is 14 residues. Per germline, CDR1 LNHNV and CDR2 YYDKDF (reference sequence). CDR3 sequence reads: CATSVGRGPDEQYF. Here the CDR3 DNA reads TGTGCCACCAGCGTTGGCAGGGGGCCCGACGAGCAGTACTTC. Full variable domain (outside the CDR3, taken from reference TRBV15 and TRBJ2-7): DAMVIQNPRYQVTQFGKPVTLSCSQTLNHNVMYWYQQKSSQAPKLLFHYYDKDFNNEADTPDNFQSRRPNTSFCFLDIRSPGLGDTAMYLCATSVGRGPDEQYFGPGTRLTVT.

The rearrangement links TRBV9 to TRBJ1-3; D call uncertain. V was cut by 0 bases and J by 2 bases, with 15 bases left in between. The CDR3 is 17 amino acids. The germline CDR1 and CDR2 sequences are SGDLS and YYNGEE. CDR3 nucleotides: TGTGCCAGCAGCGTAGCCCTATTCATGGAGGCTGGAAACACCATATATTTT. Protein product: CASSVALFMEAGNTIYF.

This chain's CDR3 is CASRTPREGNEQYF. The CDR3 DNA reads TGTGCCAGCAGAACCCCGCGGGAAGGTAACGAGCAGTACTTC. The chain combines TRBV28 with TRBJ2-7; maybe TRBD2 (6 bases). V was cut by 6 bases and J by 5 bases, with 17 bases left in between. CDR1 is MDHEN, CDR2 SYDVKM, per germline. CDR3 length equals 14 residues.

This chain uses TRBV7-9 with TRBJ1-2; possibly TRBD1 for D (5 bases). This CDR3 has 13 residues. Per germline, CDR1 SEHNR and CDR2 FQNEAQ (reference sequence). V lost 4 bases to trimming and J lost 6 bases, with 12 bases between them. The CDR3 DNA is TGTGCCAGCAGCTCCGTCTTGGGGCATGGCTACACCTTC. Translating it yields CASSSVLGHGYTF.

The chain joins TRBV9 to TRBJ2-3; D may be TRBD2 (6 bases). Trimming left V 0 bases short and J 1 base short, with 12 bases between. The CDR3 runs to 16 residues. Germline values: CDR1 SGDLS, CDR2 YYNGEE. CDR3 protein: CASSVGVGGGTDTQYF. The CDR3 DNA is TGTGCCAGCAGCGTAGGGGTCGGGGGAGGCACAGATACGCAGTATTTT.

This clone has only one observation. This chain links TRBV29-1 with TRBJ1-5, with TRBD1 matching 9 bases. With 6 bases clipped from V and 7 bases from J, the junction kept 4 bases outside the gene matches. Per the germline V gene, CDR1 is SQVTM and CDR2 is ANQGSEA. This CDR3 spans 12 amino acids. CDR3 DNA: TGCAGCGTGGGACAGGGTCCCCAGCCCCAGCATTTT. Translation gives CSVGQGPQPQHF.

The CDR3 DNA reads as TGTGCCTGGAGTCCCCAGGCGGAGACCCAGTACTTC. This translates into CAWSPQAETQYF. This chain joins TRBV30 and TRBJ2-5; D is ambiguous. The germline gives CDR1 GTSNPN, CDR2 SVGIG (reference sequence). Trimming removed 2 bases at V and 5 bases at J, with 9 bases between. The CDR3 length is 12 residues. The entire variable domain, with the rest obtained from reference TRBV30 and TRBJ2-5, is as follows: SQTIHQWPATLVQPVGSPLSLECTVEGTSNPNLYWYRQAAGRGLQLLFYSVGIGQISSEVPQNLSASRPQDRQFILSSKKLLLSDSGFYLCAWSPQAETQYFGPGTRLLVL.

The rearrangement uses TRBV30 and TRBJ1-4; 7 bases agree with TRBD1. The CDR3 consists of 15 residues. The V segment lost 0 bases and the J segment 8 bases; nucleotides outside the gene matches: 9. Looked up from germline, CDR1 is GTSNPN and CDR2 is SVGIG (reference sequence). CDR3 residues: CAWSVSEQGGEKLFF. In DNA form, the CDR3 reads TGTGCCTGGAGTGTATCTGAGCAGGGGGGAGAAAAACTGTTTTTT.

The chain has TRBV7-8 and TRBJ1-4; 7 bases align to TRBD1. V was pared by 1 base and J by 3 bases, with 11 bases of the junction left unmatched. This CDR3 region has 18 residues. Germline loops: CDR1 SGHVS, CDR2 FQNEAQ. The CDR3 nucleotides are TGTGCCAGCAGCTTAGTCACAGGGCACAGGGGAGCTAATGAAAAACTGTTTTTT. Protein product: CASSLVTGHRGANEKLFF.

This chain links TRBV28 with TRBJ1-5; TRBD1 aligns across 8 bases. The CDR3 extends over 14 amino acids. V shed 5 bases and J 6 bases; nucleotides not matched to a gene: 6. Looked up from germline, CDR1 is MDHEN and CDR2 is SYDVKM. CDR3 in DNA: TGTGCCAGCAGTCGACAGGGGTCTGTTCAGCCCCAGCATTTT. Its translation: CASSRQGSVQPQHF.

This clone was observed once. The chain employs TRBV5-6 and TRBJ2-6, with 12 bases aligning to TRBD1. J lost 4 bases, V lost 0 bases, and 2 bases had no gene match. Germline V gives CDR1 SGHDT, CDR2 YYEEEE. The CDR3 covers 17 residues. The CDR3 nucleotides are TGTGCCAGCAGCTTGGGGGACAGGGGGCCCGGGGCCAACGTCCTGACTTTC. Translating gives CASSLGDRGPGANVLTF.

The rearrangement links TRBV5-6 to TRBJ1-4; TRBD1 might be the D (6 bases). In germline, CDR1 is SGHDT, CDR2 YYEEEE. This CDR3 has 16 amino acids. V was pared by 5 bases and J by 5 bases, with 19 bases between. CDR3 in amino acids: CASSPIQTRGNEKLFF. The CDR3 bases are TGTGCCAGCAGTCCAATTCAGACCAGGGGAAATGAAAAACTGTTTTTT.

The chain recombines TRBV27 with TRBJ2-5; perhaps TRBD1 as D (6 bases). This CDR3 contains 15 residues. Between the trimmed V and J ends, which lost 4 bases and 2 bases, there was a span of 14 bases. CDR1 and CDR2 (germline): MNHEY, SMNVEV (reference sequence). CDR3 residues: CASSSARQVQETQYF. CDR3 DNA sequence: TGTGCCAGCAGTTCGGCACGACAGGTTCAAGAGACCCAGTACTTC.

The rearrangement uses TRBV6-5 and TRBJ1-1; possibly TRBD1 for D (5 bases). CDR1 MNHEY and CDR2 SVGAGI come from the germline V gene. Deletions cut 1 base from V and 3 bases from J, with 12 bases between. The CDR3 is 15 residues long. The DNA for the CDR3 is TGTGCCAGCAGTTACTTCGCGACAGCCCACACTGAAGCTTTCTTT. It yields the protein CASSYFATAHTEAFF.

V is TRBV4-1 and J is TRBJ2-4; no clear D. The CDR3 contains 15 residues. V was pared by 0 bases and J by 4 bases, with 10 bases between. Germline V gives CDR1 MGHRA, CDR2 YSYEKL. The CDR3 reads CASSQDRGGKNIQYF. The CDR3 DNA sequence: TGCGCCAGCAGCCAAGATCGAGGCGGTAAAAACATTCAGTACTTC.

The J gene is TRBJ2-3, the V gene TRBV4-2; D is perhaps TRBD2 (5 bases). Deletions cut 1 base from V and 6 bases from J, with 14 bases between. This CDR3 is 15 amino acids long. Per the germline V gene, CDR1 is LGHNA and CDR2 is YNFKEQ. In nucleotides, the CDR3 is TGTGCCAGCAGCCAAGTAGTTTCGGGGTCGGATACGCAGTATTTT. Translation: CASSQVVSGSDTQYF.

The chain couples TRBV10-1 to TRBJ1-1; possibly TRBD1 for D (5 bases). V lost 3 bases, J lost 1 base, and 9 bases lay in between. The CDR3 consists of 14 residues. Germline V gene sequence: CDR1 WNHNN, CDR2 SYGVQD (reference sequence). CDR3 DNA: TGCGCCAGCAGTGAAACCAGGGAGAACACTGAAGCTTTCTTT. Protein product: CASSETRENTEAFF.

Turning to this clone: Other nucleotide sequences in the sample specify the same CDR3. The genes are TRBV2 and TRBJ1-5, with D possibly matching TRBD1 (5 bases). Germline values: CDR1 SNHLY, CDR2 FYNNEI. The V end was cut by 5 bases, the J end by 4 bases, with 6 bases between. This CDR3 comprises 12 residues. The CDR3 DNA reads TGTGCCAGCAGTCGGGGGAATCAGCCCCAGCATTTT. Translated: CASSRGNQPQHF.

The V call is TRBV11-2, the J call TRBJ2-3; D not certain. The CDR3 contains 13 residues. Trimming took 0 bases from V and 4 from J, leaving 5 bases between them. The germline V gene has CDR1 SGHAT and CDR2 FQNNGV. This chain's CDR3 is CASSLDHSDTQYF. CDR3 bases: TGTGCCAGCAGCTTAGACCATTCAGATACGCAGTATTTT.

V is TRBV28 and J is TRBJ1-1, with 7 bases fitting TRBD1. Per the germline V gene, CDR1 is MDHEN and CDR2 is SYDVKM. The CDR3 runs 12 residues. The V segment lost 7 bases and the J segment 4 bases; nucleotides outside the gene matches: 3. CDR3 in DNA: TGTGCCAGCACATCAGGGGGCACTGAAGCTTTCTTT. Its protein product is CASTSGGTEAFF.

This rearrangement joins TRBV6-6 to TRBJ2-7; D perhaps matches TRBD1 (7 bases). The ends were cut back, 8 bases at V and 4 bases at J, with 12 bases in the middle. Germline V lookup: CDR1 MNHNY, CDR2 SVGAGI (reference sequence). There are 12 residues in the CDR3. CDR3 loop: CASAGTEYEQYF. In nucleotides, the CDR3 is TGTGCCAGCGCGGGGACAGAGTACGAGCAGTACTTC.

The chain combines TRBV6-5 with TRBJ1-2, with TRBD1 as a possible D gene (6 bases). The CDR3 is 12 amino acids. The V and J ends lost 8 bases and 5 bases respectively, with 12 bases between them. Looked up from germline, CDR1 is MNHEY and CDR2 is SVGAGI. Written as DNA, the CDR3 is TGTGCCAGCTCACAGGGCCCTTATGGCTACACCTTC. Its translation is CASSQGPYGYTF.

This chain connects TRBV7-3 to TRBJ2-1; TRBD2 matches at 13 bases. The CDR3 totals 15 residues. Germline V lookup: CDR1 SGHTA, CDR2 FQGTGA. The junction had 1 base not matched to a gene; V was cut back by 3 bases and J by 5 bases. This chain's CDR3 is CASSLTSGRNNEQFF. CDR3 bases: TGTGCCAGCAGCTTGACTAGCGGGAGGAACAATGAGCAGTTCTTC.

The rearrangement links TRBV27 to TRBJ2-1, with 8 nucleotides matching TRBD2. This CDR3 has 19 residues. The V segment lost 5 bases and the J segment 2 bases; nucleotides outside the gene matches: 17. CDR1 MNHEY and CDR2 SMNVEV come from the germline V gene (reference sequence). The CDR3 here is CASSRRLASGLNPYNEQFF. The DNA for the CDR3 is TGTGCCAGCAGTCGCCGACTAGCGAGCGGCCTAAACCCCTACAATGAGCAGTTCTTC.

This clone was recorded a few times. The chain joins TRBV18 to TRBJ2-1, with TRBD2 as a possible D gene (5 bases). Germline CDR1 and CDR2: KGHSH and LQKENI. The V gene lost 2 bases and the J gene lost 1 base, with 15 bases spanning the gap. The CDR3 loop spans 17 amino acids. The CDR3 sequence is CASSPVGGRGSYNEQFF. In DNA form, the CDR3 reads TGTGCCAGCTCACCAGTAGGTGGGAGAGGGTCCTACAATGAGCAGTTCTTC.

This sequence joins TRBV11-2 and TRBJ2-7; TRBD2 agrees at 8 bases. This CDR3 comprises 15 residues. J gave up 4 bases and V 0 bases, and 5 bases lay outside the gene matches. The V gene's germline CDR1 is SGHAT and CDR2 FQNNGV. CDR3 sequence (DNA): TGTGCCAGCAGCTTAGATCTGAGCGGGGGTTACGAGCAGTACTTC. This sequence encodes CASSLDLSGGYEQYF.

Regarding this clone: Other DNA sequences in this sample translate to the same CDR3. This chain connects TRBV19 to TRBJ2-7; 7 bases match TRBD1. V trimming: 4 bases; J trimming: 3 bases; junction bases outside the gene matches: 6. Germline loops: CDR1 LNHDA, CDR2 SQIVND (reference sequence). The CDR3 covers 14 residues. CDR3 loop: CASSTRQGGYEQYF. The DNA for the CDR3 is TGTGCCAGTAGTACCCGACAGGGTGGCTACGAGCAGTACTTC.